This TCR beta chain was recovered during a study of siplizumab effects on memory and regulatory T cells. Between the trimmed V and J ends, which lost 2 bases and 6 bases, there was a span of 14 bases. The CDR3 covers 15 residues. The germline V gene has CDR1 SGHRS and CDR2 YFSETQ. This table comes from immunoSEQ multiplex PCR, and its TCRdb copy is limited to in-frame clones, with some not included. The sample lists roughly 92,000 clones; roughly 94% were seen once. The origin of this receptor is a human donor in good health. The chain uses TRBV5-1 and TRBJ2-2; D is uncertain. The sequenced sample consisted of non-Treg CD4+ T cells sorted from blood. The CDR3 sequence: CASSLGSGLPGELFF. Written as DNA, the CDR3 is TGCGCCAGCAGCTTAGGTTCAGGTTTGCCCGGGGAGCTGTTTTTT.